The 27 T cell receptor beta chains below were found in one sample sequenced in a study of shared clonotypes between healthy human individuals. TCRdb keeps only in-frame clones here, not all; method: immunoSEQ multiplex PCR. The sample consists of about a million clones, 70% to 85% of them appearing once. The material sequenced was memory CD4+ T cells from PBMCs. Subset described: CD45RA-negative fraction. Receptors originate from a man between 18 and 35 years old in good health. Some clones in this sample may be carry-over from other donors' samples.

The chain uses TRBV27 and TRBJ2-1; TRBD2 agrees at 10 bases. Per the germline V gene, CDR1 is MNHEY and CDR2 is SMNVEV (reference sequence). The CDR3 consists of 16 residues. The trim removed 6 bases at V and 0 bases at J, leaving 5 bases unmatched. CDR3 in amino acids: CASSRSSGSSYNEQFF. CDR3 DNA sequence: TGTGCCAGCAGCCGATCTAGCGGGAGCTCCTACAATGAGCAGTTCTTC.

This clone was counted between two and nine times. This chain connects TRBV7-2 to TRBJ2-1; D uncertain. The V gene lost 2 bases and the J gene lost 9 bases, with 11 bases spanning the gap. The CDR3 has 13 amino acids. The germline V gene encodes CDR1 SGHTA and CDR2 FQGNSA. The DNA for the CDR3 is TGTGCCAGCAGCTTAAATCGGGCTGGTGAGCAGTTCTTC. This codes for CASSLNRAGEQFF.

This chain uses TRBV28 with TRBJ1-3; 7 nucleotides match TRBD1. V trimming: 4 bases; J trimming: 4 bases; junction bases outside the gene matches: 10. Germline V gene sequence: CDR1 MDHEN, CDR2 SYDVKM. The CDR3 totals 16 residues. CDR3 loop: CASSSPQGTAGNTIYF. CDR3 sequence (DNA): TGTGCCAGCAGTTCTCCTCAAGGGACAGCCGGAAACACCATATATTTT.

This sequence joins TRBV27 and TRBJ1-1, with TRBD1 identical over 8 bases. Per the germline V gene, CDR1 is MNHEY and CDR2 is SMNVEV (reference sequence). This CDR3 contains 15 residues. V trimming: 3 bases; J trimming: 4 bases; junction bases outside the gene matches: 7. The CDR3 DNA reads TGTGCCAGCAGTTTCCTACAGGGGGGGGGCACTGAAGCTTTCTTT. It codes for CASSFLQGGGTEAFF.

The V and J genes are TRBV25-1 and TRBJ2-7, with 11 bases lining up with TRBD1. With V trimmed by 3 bases and J by 2 bases, 12 bases remained unmatched. Per germline, CDR1 MGHDK and CDR2 SYGVNS. The CDR3 is 18 amino acids. The CDR3 here is CASSDRGQGVSPTYEQYF. The CDR3 coding sequence is TGTGCCAGCAGTGACCGGGGACAGGGGGTTTCCCCAACCTACGAGCAGTACTTC.

This clone came up once. The V call is TRBV7-3, the J call TRBJ2-1, with TRBD1 matching over 12 bases. Germline V CDR1 and CDR2: SGHTA, FQGTGA. With 6 bases clipped from V and 6 bases from J, the junction kept 6 bases outside the gene matches. CDR3 size: 15 residues. Here the CDR3 DNA reads TGTGCCAGCAGTTACGGGACAGGGGGCTTCAATGAGCAGTTCTTC. This gives the protein CASSYGTGGFNEQFF.

This clone was seen more than once but under ten times. V is TRBV7-8 and J is TRBJ1-5, with unresolved D. This CDR3 is built from 14 residues. The ends were cut back, 4 bases at V and 6 bases at J, with 13 bases in the middle. CDR1 and CDR2 (germline): SGHVS, FQNEAQ. This CDR3 is CASSSVKGSQPQHF. CDR3 DNA: TGTGCCAGCAGCTCCGTCAAGGGCAGTCAGCCCCAGCATTTT.

The chain combines TRBV5-1 with TRBJ2-2, with 7 bases lining up with TRBD1. CDR1 SGHRS and CDR2 YFSETQ come from the germline V gene. V was clipped by 7 bases and J by 3 bases; unmatched bases: 6. CDR3 length: 14 residues. CDR3 coding DNA: TGCGCCAGCCGAAGACAGGGAGACACCGGGGAGCTGTTTTTT. It encodes CASRRQGDTGELFF.

The chain uses TRBV27 and TRBJ2-7; 8 nucleotides align to TRBD1. Looked up from germline, CDR1 is MNHEY and CDR2 is SMNVEV (reference sequence). The CDR3 has 15 amino acids. V was pared by 5 bases and J by 3 bases, with 9 bases of the junction left unmatched. CDR3 residues: CASSERTGQSYEQYF. The CDR3 nucleotides read TGTGCCAGCAGTGAACGGACAGGGCAGAGCTACGAGCAGTACTTC.

The table lists this clone with a few counts. V gene TRBV5-4 combines with J gene TRBJ2-5; D is possibly TRBD2 (6 bases). Germline CDR1 and CDR2: SGHNT and YYREEE (reference sequence). Trimming took 5 bases from V and 2 from J, leaving 13 bases between them. This CDR3 spans 14 amino acids. The CDR3 sequence: CASSPSGGQETQYF. CDR3 in DNA: TGTGCCAGCAGTCCTAGTGGGGGGCAAGAGACCCAGTACTTC.

V gene TRBV6-5 combines with J gene TRBJ2-5; D not resolved. Germline CDR1 is MNHEY and CDR2 is SVGAGI. This CDR3 region has 12 residues. V shed 5 bases and J shed 4 bases, with 8 bases lying between them. In DNA form, the CDR3 reads TGTGCCAGCAGTCCGTTAGGAGAGACCCAGTACTTC. Translating gives CASSPLGETQYF.

V and J are TRBV4-2 and TRBJ2-7; D call uncertain. V lost 1 base and J lost 5, with 12 bases in between. Per germline, CDR1 LGHNA and CDR2 YNFKEQ. The CDR3 spans 14 residues. The CDR3 sequence: CASSQAFRSDEQYF. The CDR3 coding sequence is TGTGCCAGCAGCCAAGCTTTCAGGTCGGACGAGCAGTACTTC.

To note about this clone: Other DNA variants within this sample encode the same CDR3. The chain links TRBV7-2 to TRBJ1-5; the D is unclear. Germline assignment: CDR1 SGHTA and CDR2 FQGNSA. The CDR3 runs to 13 residues. Between the trimmed V and J ends, which lost 2 bases and 2 bases, there was a span of 4 bases. Written as DNA, the CDR3 is TGTGCCAGCAGCTTAAGGGGCAATCAGCCCCAGCATTTT. Translated, it gives CASSLRGNQPQHF. Full variable domain (remainder filled in from reference TRBV7-2 and TRBJ1-5): GAGVSQSPSNKVTEKGKDVELRCDPISGHTALYWYRQSLGQGLEFLIYFQGNSAPDKSGLPSDRFSAERTGGSVSTLTIQRTQQEDSAVYLCASSLRGNQPQHFGDGTRLSIL.

The chain links TRBV6-1 to TRBJ2-2; D is possibly TRBD2 (6 bases). Germline V lookup: CDR1 MNHNS, CDR2 SASEGT. The CDR3 is made up of 13 amino acids. V shed 6 bases and J shed 6 bases, with 11 bases lying between them. The CDR3 region is CASREGIAGELFF. DNA for the CDR3: TGTGCCAGCAGGGAGGGGATCGCCGGGGAGCTGTTTTTT.

This clone showed up just a few times. The chain is built from TRBV11-1 and TRBJ1-1, with D perhaps matching TRBD1 (5 bases). The CDR3 loop spans 14 amino acids. V dropped 3 bases and J dropped 0 bases, with 8 bases sitting between them. Germline CDR1 is SGHAT and CDR2 is FQDESV (reference sequence). CDR3 amino acids: CASSFSRVNTEAFF. The DNA for the CDR3 is TGTGCCAGCAGCTTCTCCAGGGTGAACACTGAAGCTTTCTTT.

The genes are TRBV6-6 and TRBJ2-1, with D unclear. The CDR3 runs to 13 residues. V was shortened by 4 bases and J by 6 bases, with 10 bases between the two germline ends. Germline CDR1 and CDR2: MNHNY and SVGAGI (reference sequence). CDR3 nucleotide sequence: TGTGCCAGCAGTTCCGACGCTCGCAATGAGCAGTTCTTC. Residues: CASSSDARNEQFF.

V usage is TRBV25-1 and J usage is TRBJ2-3; D not resolved. This CDR3 has 13 residues. The germline V and J ends were trimmed by 8 bases and 1 base, with 10 bases remaining between them. Germline-derived CDR1 and CDR2 are MGHDK and SYGVNS. The CDR3 reads CASEYWGTDTQYF. Here the CDR3 DNA reads TGTGCCAGCGAATACTGGGGCACAGATACGCAGTATTTT.

The chain carries TRBV18 and TRBJ2-1; 10 positions match TRBD2. J gave up 4 bases and V 2 bases, and 8 bases lay outside the gene matches. There are 17 residues in the CDR3. The germline gives CDR1 KGHSH, CDR2 LQKENI. CDR3 in DNA: TGTGCCAGCTCACCAGGGCCTAGCGGGAGCCTTTACAATGAGCAGTTCTTC. It specifies CASSPGPSGSLYNEQFF.

With regard to this clone: The sample has other DNA sequences that encode this CDR3 too. The V and J genes are TRBV28 and TRBJ2-2; 7 bases agree with TRBD2. The V segment lost 3 bases and the J segment 5 bases; nucleotides outside the gene matches: 6. Germline V gene sequence: CDR1 MDHEN, CDR2 SYDVKM. The CDR3 runs 15 residues. DNA of the CDR3: TGTGCCAGCAGTTTTAGGGAGGGCGGGACCGGGGAGCTGTTTTTT. Encoded protein: CASSFREGGTGELFF. The whole variable domain, filled in from reference TRBV28 and TRBJ2-2, reads DVKVTQSSRYLVKRTGEKVFLECVQDMDHENMFWYRQDPGLGLRLIYFSYDVKMKEKGDIPEGYSVSREKKERFSLILESASTNQTSMYLCASSFREGGTGELFFGEGSRLTVL.

This clone was counted only a few times. CDR3 in amino acids: CASSRQGVSYGYTF. The CDR3 DNA reads TGTGCCAGCAGCCGACAGGGGGTTTCCTATGGCTACACCTTC. The gene calls are TRBV28 and TRBJ1-2, with TRBD1 identical over 9 bases. The trim removed 6 bases at V and 4 bases at J, leaving 6 bases unmatched. The CDR3 sequence is 14 residues long. Germline assignment: CDR1 MDHEN and CDR2 SYDVKM.

The rearrangement joins TRBV19 to TRBJ2-3; D possibly matches TRBD1 or TRBD2 (6 bases each). From germline, CDR1 is LNHDA and CDR2 SQIVND (reference sequence). Deletions cut 1 base from V and 4 bases from J, with 15 bases between. The CDR3 consists of 16 residues. The CDR3 sequence: CASSIGRGVFADTQYF. The CDR3 DNA is TGTGCCAGTAGTATAGGGAGGGGGGTATTCGCAGATACGCAGTATTTT.

The V call is TRBV18, the J call TRBJ2-7; 9 positions agree with TRBD1. Germline V gives CDR1 KGHSH, CDR2 LQKENI. J lost 5 bases, V lost 6 bases, and 5 bases had no gene match. The CDR3 is 13 amino acids. CDR3 coding DNA: TGTGCCAGCTCGTATGGGACAGGGAACGAGCAGTACTTC. Residues: CASSYGTGNEQYF.

V is TRBV5-1 and J is TRBJ2-7; possibly TRBD1 for D (5 bases). Germline CDR1 and CDR2: SGHRS and YFSETQ. V lost 1 base, J lost 4 bases, and 12 bases lay in between. The CDR3 extends over 14 amino acids. CDR3 protein: CASSLNVDRYEQYF. The CDR3 coding sequence is TGCGCCAGCAGCTTGAACGTCGACAGATACGAGCAGTACTTC.

The V and J genes are TRBV15 and TRBJ1-1; possible D gene TRBD1, 6 bases. V lost 0 bases and J 4 bases, leaving 12 bases between the germline ends. The V gene's germline CDR1 is LNHNV and CDR2 YYDKDF (reference sequence). CDR3 length: 15 residues. CDR3 bases: TGTGCCACCAGCAGAGAGAAGGGAGGGGGCACTGAAGCTTTCTTT. Protein product: CATSREKGGGTEAFF.

The chain employs TRBV6-5 and TRBJ1-1; 7 nucleotides agree with TRBD1. Germline V gives CDR1 MNHEY, CDR2 SVGAGI. V lost 4 bases and J lost 3; bases outside the gene matches: 5. This CDR3 is built from 14 residues. The CDR3 DNA follows: TGTGCCAGCAGTTGGCGGGACAGTCACACTGAAGCTTTCTTT. It specifies CASSWRDSHTEAFF.

V gene TRBV7-8 combines with J gene TRBJ2-3, with TRBD2 matching 11 bases. Germline-derived CDR1 and CDR2 are SGHVS and FQNEAQ. With V trimmed by 7 bases and J by 4 bases, 4 bases remained unmatched. The CDR3 is 14 amino acids. For the CDR3, the DNA is TGTGCCAGCATACGGACTAGCGGGTCAGATACGCAGTATTTT. Its protein is CASIRTSGSDTQYF.

V usage is TRBV29-1 and J usage is TRBJ2-1; D might be TRBD1 (5 bases). CDR1 and CDR2 from the germline V gene are SQVTM and ANQGSEA. V lost 3 bases and J 9 bases, leaving 12 bases between the germline ends. The CDR3 runs to 12 residues. CDR3 DNA: TGCAGCGTTGATGTCGGCAGGGCTGAGCAGTTCTTC. It encodes CSVDVGRAEQFF.